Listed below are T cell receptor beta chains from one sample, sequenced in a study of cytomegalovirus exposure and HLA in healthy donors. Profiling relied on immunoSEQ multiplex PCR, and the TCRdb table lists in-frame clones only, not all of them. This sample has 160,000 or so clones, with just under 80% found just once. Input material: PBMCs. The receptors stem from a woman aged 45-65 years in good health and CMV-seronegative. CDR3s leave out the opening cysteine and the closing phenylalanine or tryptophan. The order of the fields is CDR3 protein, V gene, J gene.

CDR3aa: AWSGPNRGGETQY; v_gene: TRBV30; j_gene: TRBJ2-5
CDR3aa: SVGRSTEAF; v_gene: TRBV29-1; j_gene: TRBJ1-1
CDR3aa: ASSEQGAFEAF; v_gene: TRBV2; j_gene: TRBJ1-1
CDR3aa: ASSPLWGDSYEQY; v_gene: TRBV28; j_gene: TRBJ2-7
CDR3aa: ASSLGETGDEQY; v_gene: TRBV13; j_gene: TRBJ2-7
CDR3aa: ASSSNADRVSQPQH; v_gene: TRBV11-2; j_gene: TRBJ1-5
CDR3aa: ASSVEGSNYGYT; v_gene: TRBV9; j_gene: TRBJ1-2
CDR3aa: ASSESGQGRPGELF; v_gene: TRBV6-1; j_gene: TRBJ2-2
CDR3aa: ATGTSGFEAGELF; v_gene: TRBV10-3; j_gene: TRBJ2-2
CDR3aa: ASSSLGGASEQY; v_gene: TRBV11-2; j_gene: TRBJ2-7
CDR3aa: ASSLALNQETQY; v_gene: TRBV5-4; j_gene: TRBJ2-5
CDR3aa: ASRRTGASYEQY; v_gene: TRBV7-3; j_gene: TRBJ2-7
CDR3aa: ASSFAMNTEAF; v_gene: TRBV7-9; j_gene: TRBJ1-1
CDR3aa: ASSHPGLALETQY; v_gene: TRBV7-9; j_gene: TRBJ2-5
CDR3aa: ASTLDRANTGELF; v_gene: TRBV6-6; j_gene: TRBJ2-2
CDR3aa: ASRFQGALEQY; v_gene: TRBV27; j_gene: TRBJ2-7
CDR3aa: ASSFNSGGNQPQH; v_gene: TRBV7-3; j_gene: TRBJ1-5
CDR3aa: ASSQDRGETQY; v_gene: TRBV4-3; j_gene: TRBJ2-5
CDR3aa: ASSYTGTSYT; v_gene: TRBV7-6; j_gene: TRBJ1-2
CDR3aa: ASSVGGGWGVEQY; v_gene: TRBV9; j_gene: TRBJ2-7
CDR3aa: ASSGGKYGYT; v_gene: TRBV6-5; j_gene: TRBJ1-2
CDR3aa: ASSPRGEDYEQY; v_gene: TRBV4-2; j_gene: TRBJ2-7
CDR3aa: ASRTGKGGYT; v_gene: TRBV27; j_gene: TRBJ1-2
CDR3aa: ASSPGLAGRLASYEQY; v_gene: TRBV5-1; j_gene: TRBJ2-7
CDR3aa: ASSVSGQYNEQF; v_gene: TRBV9; j_gene: TRBJ2-1
CDR3aa: SAHYQETQY; v_gene: TRBV20-1; j_gene: TRBJ2-5
CDR3aa: ASSLDPRGRGNTIY; v_gene: TRBV7-8; j_gene: TRBJ1-3
CDR3aa: ASQRGANTGELF; v_gene: TRBV5-1; j_gene: TRBJ2-2
CDR3aa: ASSSGQNNEQF; v_gene: TRBV6-4; j_gene: TRBJ2-1